This entry features one TCR beta chain sequence. This record belongs to a study of blood T cell repertoires in COVID-19. Original processing methods: Counts of nucleated cells, estimated from reference gene primer amplification, were obtained. The repertoire was sequenced with immunoSEQ multiplex PCR; TCRdb's copy has only in-frame clones and lacks some. That table furnishes V, J and clone size, whereas the DNA furnished D and trimming. The table includes under 95,000 clones, over 75% detected once. The germline V gene encodes CDR1 MNHEY and CDR2 SVGAGI. V was trimmed by 6 bases and J by 6 bases, leaving 20 bases between them. The CDR3 length is 15 residues.

The TCR comes from a human donor with acute or convalescent COVID-19. The donor label of this sample is uncertain. What was sequenced was peripheral blood. V and J are TRBV6-5 and TRBJ1-2; a weak D match, TRBD1 (6 bases). The CDR3 protein is CASRPQWDNKDGYTF. CDR3 sequence (DNA): TGTGCCAGCAGGCCACAATGGGACAATAAAGATGGCTACACCTTC.